The 6 T cell receptor beta chains below come from one sample, sequenced in a study of OX40 agonist ivuxolimab in advanced cancers. Repertoires were generated with immunoSEQ multiplex PCR, while TCRdb's copy carries only in-frame clones and drops some. The sample records 65,000 to 80,000 clones, roughly nine tenths being singletons. The sequenced sample was CD4+ or CD8+ T cells sorted from blood, obtained in a trial of the OX40 agonist ivuxolimab. These receptor sequences come from an adult with an advanced solid tumor such as melanoma, head and neck, liver or kidney cancer.

This clone was recorded only once. The chain links TRBV2 to TRBJ2-3; TRBD2 matches 11 bases. V trimming: 7 bases; J trimming: 4 bases; junction bases outside the gene matches: 10. The CDR3 spans 16 residues. Germline V gene data show CDR1 as SNHLY and CDR2 as FYNNEI. The CDR3 protein is CASTGAGLAGADTQYF. CDR3 coding DNA: TGTGCCAGCACCGGGGCCGGACTAGCGGGTGCAGATACGCAGTATTTT.

This CDR3 is CASSLEVAGSSYNEQFF. CDR3 coding DNA: TGTGCCAGCAGCCTCGAGGTAGCGGGGAGCTCCTACAATGAGCAGTTCTTC. V gene TRBV4-2 combines with J gene TRBJ2-1; 8 bases fit TRBD2. V was pared by 4 bases and J by 0 bases, with 8 bases of the junction left unmatched. Germline-derived CDR1 and CDR2 are LGHNA and YNFKEQ. CDR3 length: 17 residues.

The CDR3 DNA sequence: TGTGCCTGGAGAGCAGGCGGAGTTAGCAATCAGCCCCAGCATTTT. Its translation is CAWRAGGVSNQPQHF. The V call is TRBV30, the J call TRBJ1-5, with unresolved D. Germline-derived CDR1 and CDR2 are GTSNPN and SVGIG (reference sequence). The V and J ends lost 3 bases and 0 bases respectively, with 12 bases between them. The CDR3 contains 15 residues.

The rearrangement uses TRBV11-1 and TRBJ1-2; D is unclear. There are 13 residues in the CDR3. The germline gives CDR1 SGHAT, CDR2 FQDESV (reference sequence). V shed 5 bases and J shed 2 bases, with 9 bases lying between them. The CDR3 DNA follows: TGTGCCAGCAGCGCCCACTACAACTATGGCTACACCTTC. It is translated as CASSAHYNYGYTF.

This clone was seen once. The chain joins TRBV5-5 to TRBJ2-1; the match to TRBD2 covers 11 bases. The CDR3 spans 15 residues. Germline V gene lookup returns CDR1 SGHKS and CDR2 YYEKEE (reference sequence). V lost 3 bases to trimming and J lost 4 bases; unmatched junction nucleotides: 3. CDR3: CASSSGLAEYNEQFF. The DNA for the CDR3 is TGTGCCAGCAGCTCGGGACTAGCGGAATACAATGAGCAGTTCTTC.

The chain's CDR3 is CASRSGAVYNEQFF. For the CDR3, the DNA is TGTGCCAGCAGATCAGGGGCAGTCTACAATGAGCAGTTCTTC. The chain joins TRBV28 to TRBJ2-1; a weak D match, TRBD1 (6 bases). The ends were cut back, 6 bases at V and 3 bases at J, with 12 bases in the middle. Germline V gene data show CDR1 as MDHEN and CDR2 as SYDVKM. There are 14 residues in the CDR3.